The text below deals with one T cell receptor (beta chain). The V and J ends lost 8 bases and 3 bases respectively, with 8 bases between them. Germline lookup yields CDR1 SNHLY and CDR2 FYNNEI. The CDR3 runs to 13 residues. This record comes from a study of blood T cell repertoires in COVID-19. At the level of the study: The origin of the acute and convalescent COVID-19 samples was the United States, Italy and Spain. Sample material is recorded as cDNA or gDNA derived from T cells, B-cell-depleted T cells, or PBMCs.

In the authors' methods: For nucleated cells, counts were estimated from reference gene primer amplification. The data were produced by immunoSEQ multiplex PCR, yet TCRdb's version contains in-frame clones alone and is incomplete. V and J calls and clone size are those listed in that table; D and trimming were worked out from the DNA. In the table there are around 80,000 clones, around 88% of which are singletons. The J gene is TRBJ1-6, the V gene TRBV2; D is perhaps TRBD1 (6 bases). This TCR derives from a man in his fifties or sixties with acute or convalescent COVID-19. The sequenced sample was peripheral blood. The CDR3, as DNA: TGTGCCAGCCACAGGGACTATAATTCACCCCTCCACTTT. Encoded protein: CASHRDYNSPLHF.